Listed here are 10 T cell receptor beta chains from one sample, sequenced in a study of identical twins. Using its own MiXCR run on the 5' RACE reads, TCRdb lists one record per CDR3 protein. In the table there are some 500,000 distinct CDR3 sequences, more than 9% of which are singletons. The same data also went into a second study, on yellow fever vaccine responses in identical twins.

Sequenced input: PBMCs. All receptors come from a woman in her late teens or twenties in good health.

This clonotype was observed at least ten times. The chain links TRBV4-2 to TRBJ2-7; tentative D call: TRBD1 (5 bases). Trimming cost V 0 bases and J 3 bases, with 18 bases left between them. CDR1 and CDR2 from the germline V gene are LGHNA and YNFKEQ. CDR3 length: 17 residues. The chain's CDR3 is CASSQEPPTAVIYEQYF. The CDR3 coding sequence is TGTGCCAGCAGCCAAGAGCCCCCGACAGCCGTTATCTACGAGCAGTACTTC.

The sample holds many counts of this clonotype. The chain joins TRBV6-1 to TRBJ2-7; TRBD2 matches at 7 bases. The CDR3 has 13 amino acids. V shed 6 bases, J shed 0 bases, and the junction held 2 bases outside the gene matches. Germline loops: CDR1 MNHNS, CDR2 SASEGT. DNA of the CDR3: TGTGCCAGCAGCATAGCGGGCTCCTACGAGCAGTACTTC. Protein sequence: CASSIAGSYEQYF.

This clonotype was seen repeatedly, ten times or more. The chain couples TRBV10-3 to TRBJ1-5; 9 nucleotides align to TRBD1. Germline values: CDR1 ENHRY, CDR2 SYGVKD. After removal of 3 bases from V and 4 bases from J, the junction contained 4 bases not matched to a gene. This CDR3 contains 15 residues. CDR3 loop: CAISDSTGGNQPQHF. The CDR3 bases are TGTGCCATCAGTGACTCGACAGGGGGTAATCAGCCCCAGCATTTT.

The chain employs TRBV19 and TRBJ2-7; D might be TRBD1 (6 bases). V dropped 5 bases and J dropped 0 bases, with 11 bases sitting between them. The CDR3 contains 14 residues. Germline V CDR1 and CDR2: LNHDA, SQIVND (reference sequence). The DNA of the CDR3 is TGTGCCAGTAGTTGGGACACAAGCTCCTACGAGCAGTACTTC. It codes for CASSWDTSSYEQYF.

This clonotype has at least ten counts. CDR3 sequence: CSASPVRETQYF. For the CDR3, the DNA is TGCAGTGCTAGTCCGGTTCGAGAGACCCAGTACTTC. This rearrangement joins TRBV20-1 to TRBJ2-5, with no clear D. The V and J ends lost 3 bases and 4 bases respectively, with 9 bases between them. The CDR3 is 12 amino acids. Germline V gene sequence: CDR1 DFQATT, CDR2 SNEGSKA (reference sequence).

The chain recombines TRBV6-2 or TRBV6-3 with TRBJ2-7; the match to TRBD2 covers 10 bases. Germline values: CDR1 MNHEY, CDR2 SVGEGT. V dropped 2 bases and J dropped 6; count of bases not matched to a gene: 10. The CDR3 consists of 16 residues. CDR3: CASSYASVAGGSEQYF. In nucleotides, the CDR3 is TGTGCCAGCAGTTACGCGTCCGTAGCGGGAGGATCCGAGCAGTACTTC.

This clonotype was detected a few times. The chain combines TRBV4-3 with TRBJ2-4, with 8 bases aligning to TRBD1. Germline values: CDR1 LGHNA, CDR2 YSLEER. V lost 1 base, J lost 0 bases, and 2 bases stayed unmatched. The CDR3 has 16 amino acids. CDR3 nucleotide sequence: TGCGCCAGCAGCCAAGGGACAGGGATAGCCAAAAACATTCAGTACTTC. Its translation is CASSQGTGIAKNIQYF.

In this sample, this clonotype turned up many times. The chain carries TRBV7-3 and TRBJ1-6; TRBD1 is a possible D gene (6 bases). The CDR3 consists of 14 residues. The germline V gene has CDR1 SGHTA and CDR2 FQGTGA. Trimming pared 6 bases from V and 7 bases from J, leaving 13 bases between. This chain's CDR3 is CASRADSTNSPLHF. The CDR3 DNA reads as TGTGCCAGCAGAGCGGACAGCACAAATTCACCCCTCCACTTT.

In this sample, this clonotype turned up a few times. This CDR3 reads CASSQDWDSYNEQFF. DNA of the CDR3: TGTGCCAGCAGCCAAGATTGGGACTCATACAATGAGCAGTTCTTC. The chain has TRBV3-1 and TRBJ2-1; a weak D match, TRBD2 (6 bases). Germline CDR1 and CDR2: LGHDT and YNNKEL (reference sequence). The V gene lost 0 bases and the J gene lost 4 bases, with 10 bases spanning the gap. CDR3 length equals 15 residues.

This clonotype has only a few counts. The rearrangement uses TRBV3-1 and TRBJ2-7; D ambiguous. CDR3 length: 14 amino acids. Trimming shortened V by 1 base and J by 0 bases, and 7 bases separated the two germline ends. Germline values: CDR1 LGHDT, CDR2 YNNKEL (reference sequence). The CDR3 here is CASSQGVSSYEQYF. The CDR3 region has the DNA TGTGCCAGCAGCCAAGGCGTGAGCTCCTACGAGCAGTACTTC.